This T cell receptor beta chain came from a study of blood T cell repertoires in COVID-19. Study at large: The origin of the acute and convalescent COVID-19 samples was the United States, Italy and Spain. Sample material is recorded as cDNA or gDNA derived from T cells, B-cell-depleted T cells, or PBMCs.

In the study's own analysis: For nucleated cells, counts were estimated from reference gene primer amplification. The assay was immunoSEQ multiplex PCR, and TCRdb's table has in-frame clones only and misses some. V and J calls and clone size follow that table, whereas D and trimming were derived from the DNA. The sample has roughly 210,000 clones, about 87% seen once. This CDR3 is built from 15 residues. Deletions cut 5 bases from V and 3 bases from J, with 16 bases between. CDR1 is SEHNR and CDR2 is FQNEAQ in the germline V gene (reference sequence). Sequencing was performed on peripheral blood. The chain links TRBV7-9 to TRBJ1-2; perhaps TRBD1 as D (5 bases). The sequence was obtained from a man in his sixties or seventies with acute or convalescent COVID-19. The CDR3 bases are TGTGCCAGCAGCCCCAGGACACCAGACTACTATGGCTACACCTTC. Amino acids: CASSPRTPDYYGYTF.